The clone carrying this TCR beta chain was counted at least ten times. Its antigen is undetermined. Treatment reported: skin biopsy from PPD injection site in Mantoux-positive individual. TCR cDNA received a 3' ligated oligonucleotide that carried a UMI. Biopsied sites were PPD injections in people with a positive Mantoux test. Looked up from germline, CDR1 is SGHTA and CDR2 is FQGNSA. Trimming at V came to 6 bases and at J to 6 bases, leaving 12 bases not matched to a gene. This CDR3 comprises 16 residues. This sample was taken from a study of naive and memory T cell subsets. Ligated cDNA underwent four rounds of PCR with nested alpha and beta constant region primers and SP2. TCRdb itself ran the UMI-ligation and nested PCR reads through MiXCR, one entry per CDR3 protein. The sample yields 37,000 or so distinct CDR3 sequences, around 10% seen once. Study observations and caveats: The RNA method is potentially sensitive to activation and differentiation changes. Tuberculin site TCR excess was interpreted as type IV hypersensitivity infiltration.

Specimen: skin, collected from a tuberculin skin test site. This chain links TRBV7-2 with TRBJ2-2, with 8 bases identical to TRBD2. This sequence originates from an adult in good health. Here the CDR3 DNA reads TGTGCCAGCAGTATTCAGGGACTAGGTCCCGCCGGGGAGCTGTTTTTT. Its translation is CASSIQGLGPAGELFF.